The 6 T cell receptor beta chains presented below share a single source sample, sequenced in a study of cytomegalovirus exposure and HLA in healthy donors. The PCR made use of 60 Vbeta and 13 Jbeta primers. TCRdb's table, derived via immunoSEQ multiplex PCR, lists solely in-frame clones and lacks some. The sample yields approximately 140,000 clones, almost 85% seen once. Sequencing input: PBMCs. Receptor source: a man aged 18 to 30 in good health and CMV-seropositive.

This clone showed up just once. The V gene is TRBV27, the J gene TRBJ2-7; 8 nucleotides line up with TRBD1. The CDR3 loop spans 13 amino acids. Germline CDR1 and CDR2: MNHEY and SMNVEV (reference sequence). The V and J ends lost 7 bases and 3 bases, in that order; junction bases with no gene match: 5. The CDR3 loop is CASKLTGDYEQYF. The CDR3 DNA reads as TGTGCCAGCAAGTTGACAGGGGACTACGAGCAGTACTTC.

V is TRBV2 and J is TRBJ1-3; D is unclear. CDR3 length: 16 residues. The V gene's germline CDR1 is SNHLY and CDR2 FYNNEI. V lost 0 bases and J 4 bases, leaving 13 bases between the germline ends. This CDR3 is CASSEARAERGNTIYF. In nucleotides, the CDR3 is TGTGCCAGCAGTGAAGCGCGGGCGGAGAGGGGAAACACCATATATTTT.

The chain links TRBV19 to TRBJ1-1; 7 nucleotides match TRBD1. Germline V gene data show CDR1 as LNHDA and CDR2 as SQIVND (reference sequence). V lost 3 bases, J lost 11 bases, and 9 bases stayed unmatched. The CDR3 is made up of 13 amino acids. In DNA form, the CDR3 reads TGTGCCAGTAGTATTCTTGAGGGGGCGGAGGCTTTCTTT. It is translated as CASSILEGAEAFF.

The gene calls are TRBV19 and TRBJ2-7; D gene ambiguous. The germline V gene encodes CDR1 LNHDA and CDR2 SQIVND (reference sequence). Trimming left V 3 bases short and J 0 bases short, with 9 bases between. The CDR3 runs to 14 residues. The CDR3 spells CASSIGHVSYEQYF. CDR3 bases: TGTGCCAGTAGTATCGGTCATGTCTCCTACGAGCAGTACTTC.

The chain has TRBV19 and TRBJ1-5, with 9 positions matching TRBD1. V lost 1 base to trimming and J lost 7 bases; unmatched junction nucleotides: 5. Germline loops: CDR1 LNHDA, CDR2 SQIVND (reference sequence). The CDR3 length is 15 residues. The CDR3 DNA sequence: TGTGCCAGTAGTATAGTGGGACAGGGAGGCCAGCCCCAGCATTTT. Its protein product is CASSIVGQGGQPQHF.

The sample holds one count of this clone. V and J are TRBV27 and TRBJ2-7; 14 bases line up with TRBD2. The germline CDR1 and CDR2 sequences are MNHEY and SMNVEV (reference sequence). This CDR3 has 14 amino acids. After removal of 5 bases from V and 7 bases from J, the junction contained 4 bases not matched to a gene. The CDR3 loop reads CASSRGLAGVEQYF. As DNA, the CDR3 is TGTGCCAGCAGTAGGGGACTAGCGGGAGTGGAGCAGTACTTC.